This TCR beta chain was identified in a study of vaccination and CD4 T cells after COVID-19. Treatment reported: roughly ten-day PBMC culture with coronavirus spike peptide pools or control peptides (ViraFEST assay). The unexposed donor's CD4+ T cells were collected before the COVID-19 pandemic (2011-2018). Once peptide pools had expanded antigen-specific T cells, ViraFEST sequenced TCRs. Findings and caveats of the study: Within convalescent individuals, 304 out of 307 vaccine-specific clones proved to be spike mono-reactive.

As regards this clonotype: The antigen remains undetermined.

Sequenced with the Oncomine TCR Beta short-read assay was DNA taken from cultured CD4+ T cells. TCRdb re-called the PCR reads with MiXCR, one entry per CDR3 protein. The sample holds several thousand distinct CDR3 sequences, approximately 48% seen once. The sample comprised CD4+ T cells from blood, cultured in vitro. The sequence was obtained from a human donor in good health.

The CDR3 here is CSAEETNTEAFF. The CDR3, as DNA: TGCAGTGCAGAGGAAACAAACACTGAAGCTTTCTTT. This sequence joins TRBV20-1 and TRBJ1-1; unclear D gene. Per the germline V gene, CDR1 is DFQATT and CDR2 is SNEGSKA (reference sequence). Trimming cost V 6 bases and J 2 bases, with 10 bases left between them. There are 12 residues in the CDR3.